This T cell receptor (beta chain) was sequenced in a study of T cell changes during pregnancy in multiple sclerosis. The V gene's germline CDR1 is WSHSY and CDR2 SAAADI. J gave up 2 bases and V 6 bases, and 4 bases lay outside the gene matches. The CDR3 has 16 amino acids. This table comes from immunoSEQ multiplex PCR, and its TCRdb copy is limited to in-frame clones, with some not included. The table has 70,000 to 95,000 clones, around 93% seen once. Sequences were derived from peripheral blood, sampled in the first trimester of pregnancy. The TCR sequence derives from a female donor with multiple sclerosis, enrolled in a pregnancy study. The chain is built from TRBV10-2 and TRBJ2-1; 13 bases align to TRBD2. In DNA form, the CDR3 reads TGCGCCAGCAGGCCACTAGCGGGGGGGCCCTACAATGAGCAGTTCTTC. It encodes CASRPLAGGPYNEQFF.